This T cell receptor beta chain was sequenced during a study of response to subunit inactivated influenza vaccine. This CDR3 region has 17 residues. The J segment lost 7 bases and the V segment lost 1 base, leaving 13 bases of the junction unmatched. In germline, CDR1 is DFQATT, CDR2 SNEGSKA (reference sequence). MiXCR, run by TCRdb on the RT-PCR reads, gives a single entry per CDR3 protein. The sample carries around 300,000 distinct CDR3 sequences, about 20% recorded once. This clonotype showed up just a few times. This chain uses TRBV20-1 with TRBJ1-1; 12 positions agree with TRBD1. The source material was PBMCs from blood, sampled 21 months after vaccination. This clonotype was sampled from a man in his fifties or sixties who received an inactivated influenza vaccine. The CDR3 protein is CSARGPFGTGGEGEAFF. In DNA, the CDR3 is TGCAGTGCTAGAGGACCCTTCGGGACAGGGGGCGAGGGTGAAGCTTTCTTT.